Listed below are T cell receptor beta chains from one sample, sequenced in a study of blood T cells in healthy people across ages. TCRdb reanalysed the 5' RACE reads using MiXCR and keeps one entry per CDR3 protein. The profile shows about 780,000 distinct CDR3 sequences, more than 25% of them singletons. These data were also filed under a second study, of T cells of mothers and their children.

The sequenced sample was blood. Every receptor here comes from a boy aged 5 to 17 in good health. The conserved cysteine and the conserved F or W are not part of the CDR3 here.

cdr3_length v_call cdr3_aa
11 TRBV10-3 AMGTGFTAEQY
13 TRBV3-1 ASSLGQGVGYGYT
15 TRBV5-1 ARDPSGPHLMDNEQF
13 TRBV5-1 ASSHLGGYQETQY
13 TRBV11-2 ASSLAGQPHQPQH
10 TRBV10-3 AIKDGQTTIY
12 TRBV20-1 SARAWRGQETQY
9 TRBV5-1 ASSSGQLLL
13 TRBV5-1 ASSLASGLGETQY
12 TRBV4-1 ASSPTRGGETQY
14 TRBV3-1 ASSSSGQDGNEKLF
12 TRBV5-1 ASSLGQGAWEQF
11 TRBV12-3/TRBV12-4 ASIPAWGYEQY